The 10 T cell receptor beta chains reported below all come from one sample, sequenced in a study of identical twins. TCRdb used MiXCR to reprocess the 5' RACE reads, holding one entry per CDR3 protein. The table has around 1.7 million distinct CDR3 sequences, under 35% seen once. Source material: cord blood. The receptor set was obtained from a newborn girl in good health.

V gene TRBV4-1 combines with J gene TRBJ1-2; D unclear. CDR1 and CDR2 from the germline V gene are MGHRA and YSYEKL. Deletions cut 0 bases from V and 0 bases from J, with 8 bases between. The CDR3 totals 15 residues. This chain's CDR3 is CASSQDPDANYGYTF. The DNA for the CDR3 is TGCGCCAGCAGCCAAGATCCGGACGCTAACTATGGCTACACCTTC.

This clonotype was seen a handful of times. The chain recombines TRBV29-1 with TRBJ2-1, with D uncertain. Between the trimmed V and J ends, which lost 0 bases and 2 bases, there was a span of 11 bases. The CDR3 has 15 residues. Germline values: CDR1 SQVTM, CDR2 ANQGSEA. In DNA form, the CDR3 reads TGCAGCGTTGAAGATCTTTTCGGAACCTACAATGAGCAGTTCTTC. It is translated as CSVEDLFGTYNEQFF.

This chain's CDR3 is CATSDRFGKLFF. The CDR3 DNA reads TGTGCCACCAGTGATCGTTTTGGAAAACTGTTTTTT. The rearrangement uses TRBV24-1 and TRBJ1-4; the D is unclear. V shed 3 bases and J shed 10 bases, with 8 bases lying between them. CDR3 length equals 12 residues. Germline V CDR1 and CDR2: KGHDR, SFDVKD.

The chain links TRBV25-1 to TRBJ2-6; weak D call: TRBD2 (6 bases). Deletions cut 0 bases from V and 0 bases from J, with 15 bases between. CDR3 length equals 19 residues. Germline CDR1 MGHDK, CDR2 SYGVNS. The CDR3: CASSEYETSPFSGANVLTF. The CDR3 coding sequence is TGTGCCAGCAGTGAATACGAGACTAGTCCCTTCTCTGGGGCCAACGTCCTGACTTTC.

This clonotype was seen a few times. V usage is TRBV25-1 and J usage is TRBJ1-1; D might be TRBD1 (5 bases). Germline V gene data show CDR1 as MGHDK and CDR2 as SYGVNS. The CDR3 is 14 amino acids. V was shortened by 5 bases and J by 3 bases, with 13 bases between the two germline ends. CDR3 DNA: TGTGCCAGCAGTTTCAGGGTTGGGGACACTGAAGCTTTCTTT. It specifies CASSFRVGDTEAFF.

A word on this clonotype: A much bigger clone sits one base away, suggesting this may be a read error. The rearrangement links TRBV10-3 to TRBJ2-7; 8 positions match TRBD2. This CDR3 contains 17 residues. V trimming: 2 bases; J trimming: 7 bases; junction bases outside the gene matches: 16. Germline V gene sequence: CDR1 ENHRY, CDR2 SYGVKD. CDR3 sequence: CAISETLTGGPRDEQYF. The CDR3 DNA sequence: TGTGCCATCAGTGAGACGTTGACGGGAGGGCCTCGGGATGAGCAGTACTTC.

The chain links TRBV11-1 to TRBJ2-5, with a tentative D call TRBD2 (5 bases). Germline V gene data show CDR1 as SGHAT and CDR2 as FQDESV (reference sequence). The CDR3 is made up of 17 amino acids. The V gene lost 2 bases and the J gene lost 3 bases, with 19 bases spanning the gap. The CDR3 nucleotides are TGTGCCAGCAGCTTAAGTGCCCTCGTAGCGATGAAAGAGACCCAGTACTTC. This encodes CASSLSALVAMKETQYF.

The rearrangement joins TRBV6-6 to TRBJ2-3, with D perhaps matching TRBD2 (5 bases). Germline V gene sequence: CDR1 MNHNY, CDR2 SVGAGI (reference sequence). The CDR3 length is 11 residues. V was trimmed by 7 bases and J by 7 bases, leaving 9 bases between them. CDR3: CASTDSYTQYF. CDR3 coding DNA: TGTGCCAGCACGGACTCCTATACGCAGTATTTT.

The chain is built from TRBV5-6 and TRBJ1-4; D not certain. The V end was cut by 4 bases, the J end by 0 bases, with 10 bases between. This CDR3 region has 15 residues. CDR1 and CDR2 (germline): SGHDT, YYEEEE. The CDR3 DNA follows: TGTGCCAGCAGCCGAGGGTTTGCAACTAATGAAAAACTGTTTTTT. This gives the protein CASSRGFATNEKLFF.

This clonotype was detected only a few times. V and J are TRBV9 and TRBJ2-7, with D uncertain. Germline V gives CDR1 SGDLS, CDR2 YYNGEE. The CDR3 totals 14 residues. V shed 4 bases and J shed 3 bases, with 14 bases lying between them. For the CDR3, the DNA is TGTGCCAGCAGCTCTACCAAGGGATACTACGAGCAGTACTTC. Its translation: CASSSTKGYYEQYF.